One and the same sample provided the 25 T cell receptor beta chains below, sequenced in a study of blood T cell repertoires in COVID-19. The protocol was immunoSEQ multiplex PCR, while the TCRdb copy is restricted to in-frame clones and leaves out a portion. The sample lists under 350,000 clones, roughly 85% seen once, with roughly 4.5% in the top ten. The sample comprised peripheral blood. The receptors were gathered from a man aged 55 to 70 who had recovered from COVID-19.

This chain uses TRBV3-1 (or the pseudogene TRBV3-2) with TRBJ2-7, with D possibly matching TRBD2 (6 bases). CDR3 length equals 15 residues. The germline V and J ends were trimmed by 4 bases and 6 bases, with 19 bases remaining between them. Germline V CDR1 and CDR2: LGHDT, YNNKEL (reference sequence). CDR3: CASSPEWRGPREQYF. The CDR3 bases are TGTGCCAGCAGCCCCGAGTGGAGGGGCCCTCGCGAGCAGTACTTC.

The chain has TRBV2 and TRBJ2-3, with 7 bases that match TRBD2. CDR3 length equals 15 residues. Germline CDR1 is SNHLY and CDR2 is FYNNEI. After removal of 7 bases from V and 6 bases from J, the junction contained 13 bases not matched to a gene. The CDR3 loop is CASTRDRQAGDTQYF. In nucleotides, the CDR3 is TGTGCCAGCACTAGGGACCGTCAAGCGGGGGATACGCAGTATTTT. The full variable domain, completed using reference TRBV2 and TRBJ2-3, is EPEVTQTPSHQVTQMGQEVILRCVPISNHLYFYWYRQILGQKVEFLVSFYNNEISEKSEIFDDQFSVERPDGSNFTLKIRSTKLEDSAMYFCASTRDRQAGDTQYFGPGTRLTVL.

The table lists this clone with a few counts. DNA for the CDR3: TGTGCCAGCAGCTTAGGTCCCAGTCTCTATGGCTACACCTTC. Translating gives CASSLGPSLYGYTF. The chain recombines TRBV11-2 with TRBJ1-2; D remains ambiguous. V was cut by 1 base and J by 4 bases, with 10 bases left in between. Germline values: CDR1 SGHAT, CDR2 FQNNGV. The CDR3 spans 14 residues.

This clone was counted a single time. The chain joins TRBV5-4 to TRBJ2-5; TRBD2 aligns across 15 bases. V gave up 5 bases and J gave up 4 bases; unmatched junction bases: 9. Germline V gene sequence: CDR1 SGHNT, CDR2 YYREEE (reference sequence). The CDR3 has 17 amino acids. This CDR3 reads CASRWTSGRAGGETQYF. CDR3 DNA sequence: TGTGCCAGCAGGTGGACTAGCGGGAGGGCCGGGGGAGAGACCCAGTACTTC.

In nucleotides, the CDR3 is TGTGCCACCAGTGATGTCCAGGGTGAAGCTTTCTTT. Its protein is CATSDVQGEAFF. The J gene is TRBJ1-1, the V gene TRBV24-1; weak D call: TRBD1 (5 bases). Germline CDR1 and CDR2: KGHDR and SFDVKD. The CDR3 is made up of 12 amino acids. V was trimmed by 3 bases and J by 7 bases, leaving 8 bases between them.

The chain combines TRBV28 with TRBJ1-5; unclear D gene. The CDR3 runs 13 residues. CDR1 and CDR2 (germline): MDHEN, SYDVKM. Between the trimmed V and J ends, which lost 3 bases and 6 bases, there was a span of 9 bases. CDR3 in amino acids: CASSLGGSQPQHF. CDR3 sequence (DNA): TGTGCCAGCAGTTTGGGAGGTAGTCAGCCCCAGCATTTT.

The J gene is TRBJ2-7, the V gene TRBV27, with a possible D match to TRBD2 (5 bases). V was pared by 3 bases and J by 2 bases, with 11 bases between. This CDR3 is 14 amino acids long. Germline V gene lookup returns CDR1 MNHEY and CDR2 SMNVEV (reference sequence). CDR3 sequence (DNA): TGTGCCAGCAGTTTCCGAGGGCCGACCTACGAGCAGTACTTC. It translates to CASSFRGPTYEQYF.

The table lists this clone with a few counts. V is TRBV9 and J is TRBJ2-1; 9 bases line up with TRBD2. From germline, CDR1 is SGDLS and CDR2 YYNGEE. The CDR3 extends over 15 amino acids. J lost 8 bases, V lost 1 base, and 7 bases had no gene match. This CDR3 reads CASSVTSGRSDEQFF. The CDR3, as DNA: TGTGCCAGCAGCGTAACGAGCGGGAGGTCGGATGAGCAGTTCTTC.

The rearrangement links TRBV12-3 or TRBV12-4 to TRBJ2-5, with 7 positions matching TRBD1. The CDR3 has 13 amino acids. V shed 7 bases and J 4 bases; nucleotides not matched to a gene: 6. CDR3 sequence: CASTLDRRETQYF. CDR3 bases: TGTGCCAGCACCTTGGACAGGAGAGAGACCCAGTACTTC.

The rearrangement uses TRBV29-1 and TRBJ2-5, with 12 bases aligning to TRBD1. The CDR3 covers 13 residues. Unmatched junction bases numbered 4, after V lost 7 bases and J lost 4 bases. Germline-derived CDR1 and CDR2 are SQVTM and ANQGSEA. CDR3 region: CSGRDRGPETQYF. CDR3 DNA: TGCAGCGGTCGGGACAGGGGGCCAGAGACCCAGTACTTC.

The chain carries TRBV9 and TRBJ2-1; 15 bases are shared with TRBD2. Germline lookup yields CDR1 SGDLS and CDR2 YYNGEE. CDR3 size: 16 residues. Losses at the gene ends were 4 bases for V and 9 bases for J; bases not matched to a gene: 8. For the CDR3, the DNA is TGTGCCAGCAGCTCCCGGACTAGCGGGGGGGCCAGTGAGCAGTTCTTC. It codes for CASSSRTSGGASEQFF.

The V gene is TRBV1, the J gene TRBJ1-6; the D segment call TRBD1 is taken from the table without a DNA check. TRBV1 is given as a pseudogene. The CDR3 sequence is 19 residues long. The CDR3, as DNA: TGCACCAGCAGCCATGGGACAGACGGTAGGGGCTCCTATAATTCACCCCTCCACTTT. It translates to CTSSHGTDGRGSYNSPLHF.

This clone was recorded once. The V and J genes are TRBV19 and TRBJ1-6; 9 bases align to TRBD1. This CDR3 region has 18 residues. Trimming took 6 bases from V and 6 from J; bases not matched to a gene: 15. From germline, CDR1 is LNHDA and CDR2 SQIVND (reference sequence). This chain's CDR3 is CASSLGPGQGFGNSPLHF. The CDR3 bases are TGTGCCAGTAGCCTCGGACCGGGACAGGGTTTTGGTAATTCACCCCTCCACTTT.

This clone was detected only a few times. V and J are TRBV7-8 and TRBJ1-6; unclear D gene. CDR1 is SGHVS, CDR2 FQNEAQ, per germline. This CDR3 spans 14 amino acids. Trimming left V 4 bases short and J 7 bases short, with 11 bases between. This CDR3 is CASSSAAYNSPLHF. The CDR3 nucleotides read TGTGCCAGCAGCTCCGCAGCGTACAATTCACCCCTCCACTTT.

This clone was counted a single time. The chain recombines TRBV12-3 or TRBV12-4 with TRBJ2-1; D might be TRBD2 (6 bases). The CDR3 totals 13 residues. V gave up 3 bases and J gave up 10 bases, with 13 bases separating them. As DNA, the CDR3 is TGTGCCAGCAGTTTCGGTGGAGGGTCAGAGCAGTTCTTC. Translated, it gives CASSFGGGSEQFF.

This clone was seen a few times. The CDR3, as DNA: TGTGCCAGCAGACCTAACAGGCAACTGGGTCAGCCCCAGCATTTT. This translates into CASRPNRQLGQPQHF. The rearrangement joins TRBV6-2 or TRBV6-3 to TRBJ1-5, with D perhaps matching TRBD1 (5 bases). V lost 6 bases and J 6 bases, leaving 18 bases between the germline ends. This CDR3 contains 15 residues. Per the germline V gene, CDR1 is MNHEY and CDR2 is SVGEGT.

A single count supports this clone. DNA of the CDR3: TGTGCCAGCAGTTTACAGGGGGCGAAAAACATTCAGTACTTC. Translating it yields CASSLQGAKNIQYF. The chain links TRBV7-2 to TRBJ2-4, with TRBD1 matching 9 bases. The CDR3 has 14 amino acids. Per the germline V gene, CDR1 is SGHTA and CDR2 is FQGNSA. J lost 4 bases, V lost 6 bases, and 4 bases had no gene match. The variable domain in full, with the rest retrieved from reference TRBV7-2 and TRBJ2-4, is GAGVSQSPSNKVTEKGKDVELRCDPISGHTALYWYRQSLGQGLEFLIYFQGNSAPDKSGLPSDRFSAERTGGSVSTLTIQRTQQEDSAVYLCASSLQGAKNIQYFGAGTRLSVL.

The chain carries TRBV28 and TRBJ1-1; 9 bases are a match to TRBD1. The germline V gene has CDR1 MDHEN and CDR2 SYDVKM. With V trimmed by 6 bases and J by 1 base, 3 bases remained unmatched. This CDR3 has 14 amino acids. The CDR3 loop is CASRTGQGNTEAFF. CDR3 DNA sequence: TGTGCCAGCAGAACGGGACAGGGGAACACTGAAGCTTTCTTT.

The chain employs TRBV12-3 or TRBV12-4 and TRBJ2-3; unclear D gene. The CDR3 is made up of 11 amino acids. V was shortened by 5 bases and J by 5 bases, with 5 bases between the two germline ends. CDR3 sequence: CASSQLDTQYF. The CDR3 DNA is TGTGCCAGCAGTCAACTAGATACGCAGTATTTT.

V usage is TRBV2 and J usage is TRBJ2-7, with TRBD2 matching 8 bases. The junction had 8 bases not matched to a gene; V was cut back by 7 bases and J by 6 bases. Germline-derived CDR1 and CDR2 are SNHLY and FYNNEI. CDR3 length equals 13 residues. The CDR3 nucleotides read TGTGCCAGCAAGGACCGGGAGGGTGGCGAGCAGTACTTC. Translating it yields CASKDREGGEQYF. Based on the CDR3 plus reference TRBV2 and TRBJ2-7, the full variable domain is EPEVTQTPSHQVTQMGQEVILRCVPISNHLYFYWYRQILGQKVEFLVSFYNNEISEKSEIFDDQFSVERPDGSNFTLKIRSTKLEDSAMYFCASKDREGGEQYFGPGTRLTVT.

The chain recombines TRBV19 with TRBJ2-2; maybe TRBD2 (5 bases). The CDR3 consists of 16 residues. Germline values: CDR1 LNHDA, CDR2 SQIVND (reference sequence). V gave up 7 bases and J gave up 0 bases, with 15 bases separating them. CDR3 region: CASNGGAEANTGELFF. The CDR3 bases are TGTGCCAGTAACGGTGGAGCGGAGGCGAACACCGGGGAGCTGTTTTTT.

This rearrangement joins TRBV7-8 to TRBJ2-1; 7 bases are shared with TRBD2. Germline V gene sequence: CDR1 SGHVS, CDR2 FQNEAQ. CDR3 length: 16 residues. V shed 7 bases, J shed 8 bases, and the junction held 17 bases outside the gene matches. CDR3 loop: CASTMTPSGVVDEQFF. The CDR3, as DNA: TGTGCCAGCACCATGACTCCCAGCGGGGTGGTCGATGAGCAGTTCTTC.

This clone has only one observation. The V and J genes are TRBV2 and TRBJ2-3; D is perhaps TRBD2 (6 bases). V was cut by 11 bases and J by 2 bases, with 8 bases left in between. CDR3 length equals 11 residues. Germline V CDR1 and CDR2: SNHLY, FYNNEI. CDR3 bases: TGTGCCGGGGGGAACACAGATACGCAGTATTTT. Residues: CAGGNTDTQYF.

The chain links TRBV7-9 to TRBJ1-4; 9 bases are shared with TRBD1. The V segment lost 6 bases and the J segment 10 bases; nucleotides outside the gene matches: 12. CDR1 and CDR2 (germline): SEHNR, FQNEAQ (reference sequence). The CDR3 has 15 residues. For the CDR3, the DNA is TGTGCCAGCAGGGGGACAGGGCGATCGCCTGGAAAACTGTTTTTT. As protein: CASRGTGRSPGKLFF.

The rearrangement uses TRBV5-1 and TRBJ2-7; D remains unclear. This CDR3 is 12 amino acids long. V shed 3 bases and J shed 2 bases, with 6 bases lying between them. Germline CDR1 SGHRS, CDR2 YFSETQ. The DNA for the CDR3 is TGCGCCAGCAGCTCCGAGCCCTACGAGCAGTACTTC. Its protein is CASSSEPYEQYF.